The 3 T cell receptor beta chains in this list originate from one sample, sequenced in a study of T cell responses to AZD1222 COVID-19 vaccine. The assay was immunoSEQ multiplex PCR, and TCRdb's table has in-frame clones only and misses some. The sample gives more than 50,000 clones, roughly 87% of which show up once; less than 3.5% is in the top ten. The sample here was peripheral blood, taken 28 days after the second AZD1222 dose. The receptors shown here come from an adult who received the AZD1222 COVID-19 vaccine.

The genes are TRBV18 and TRBJ1-5; D not certain. Between the trimmed V and J ends, which lost 2 bases and 5 bases, there was a span of 7 bases. The germline V gene encodes CDR1 KGHSH and CDR2 LQKENI. This CDR3 is 13 amino acids long. The CDR3 DNA is TGTGCCAGCTCACCAGGAGGTTATCAGCCCCAGCATTTT. Translation: CASSPGGYQPQHF.

The chain employs TRBV5-6 and TRBJ2-5; D is possibly TRBD2 (5 bases). The V gene lost 5 bases and the J gene lost 5 bases, with 22 bases spanning the gap. In germline, CDR1 is SGHDT, CDR2 YYEEEE. The CDR3 consists of 16 residues. The CDR3 loop is CASSSWVLRAGETQYF. CDR3 sequence (DNA): TGTGCCAGCAGTTCCTGGGTTTTGAGGGCCGGGGAGACCCAGTACTTC.

J is TRBJ2-7 and V is TRBV19; the match to TRBD2 covers 9 bases. The germline CDR1 and CDR2 sequences are LNHDA and SQIVND (reference sequence). The CDR3 has 13 amino acids. With 7 bases clipped from V and 0 bases from J, the junction kept 1 base outside the gene matches. CDR3 protein: CASTREGSYEQYF. In nucleotides, the CDR3 is TGTGCCAGTACGCGGGAGGGCTCCTACGAGCAGTACTTC.